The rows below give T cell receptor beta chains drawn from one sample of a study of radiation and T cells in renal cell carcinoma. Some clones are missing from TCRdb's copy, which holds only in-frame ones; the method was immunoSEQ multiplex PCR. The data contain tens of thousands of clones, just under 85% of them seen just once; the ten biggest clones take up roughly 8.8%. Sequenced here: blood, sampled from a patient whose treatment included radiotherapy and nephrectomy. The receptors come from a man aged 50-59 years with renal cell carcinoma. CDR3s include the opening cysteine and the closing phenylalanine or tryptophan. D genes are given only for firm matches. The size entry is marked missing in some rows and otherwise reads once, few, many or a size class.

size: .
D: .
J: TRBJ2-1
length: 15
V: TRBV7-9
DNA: TGTGCCAGCAGCTTAGTCTCGCAGTTCTACAATGAGCAGTTCTTC
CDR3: CASSLVSQFYNEQFF

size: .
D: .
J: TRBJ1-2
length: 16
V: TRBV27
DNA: TGTGCCAGCAGTTCAATGACCGGGACCTTTAACTATGGCTACACCTTC
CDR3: CASSSMTGTFNYGYTF

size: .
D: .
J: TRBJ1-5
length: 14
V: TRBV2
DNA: TGTGCCAGCAGTGGCCTAGGTAGCAATCAGCCCCAGCATTTT
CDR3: CASSGLGSNQPQHF

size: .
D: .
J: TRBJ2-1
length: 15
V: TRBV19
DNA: TGTGCCAGTAGTATAGCGGGGGGCTTCTACAATGAGCAGTTCTTC
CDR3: CASSIAGGFYNEQFF

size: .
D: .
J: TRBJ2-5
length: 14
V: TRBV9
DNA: TGTGCCAGCAGCGCAGAGGGCGGCGGGGAGACCCAGTACTTC
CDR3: CASSAEGGGETQYF

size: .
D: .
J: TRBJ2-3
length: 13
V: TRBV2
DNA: TGTGCCGGAGGGACTGTCCAAACAGATACGCAGTATTTT
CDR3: CAGGTVQTDTQYF

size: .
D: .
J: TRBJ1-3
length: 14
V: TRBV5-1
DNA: TGCGCCAGCAGCTTAGGGGGAACTGGAAACACCATATATTTT
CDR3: CASSLGGTGNTIYF

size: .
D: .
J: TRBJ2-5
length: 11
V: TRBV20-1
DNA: TGCAGTGCTAAATCTGGGGAGACCCAGTACTTC
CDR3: CSAKSGETQYF

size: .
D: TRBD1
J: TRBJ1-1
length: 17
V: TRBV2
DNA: TGTGCCAGCAGACTTCTTATTTCCGGGACAGAGAACACTGAAGCTTTCTTT
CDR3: CASRLLISGTENTEAFF

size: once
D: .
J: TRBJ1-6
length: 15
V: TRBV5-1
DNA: TGCGCCAGCAGTTCGCAGGGGAGGGATAATTCACCCCTCCACTTT
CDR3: CASSSQGRDNSPLHF

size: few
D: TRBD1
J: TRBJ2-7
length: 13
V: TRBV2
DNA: TGTGCCAGCAGTGGGGACAGGAACTACGAGCAGTACTTC
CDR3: CASSGDRNYEQYF

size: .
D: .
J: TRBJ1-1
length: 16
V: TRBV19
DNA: TGTGCCAGTAGTCCAGAGAACAGGCGACTGAACACTGAAGCTTTCTTT
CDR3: CASSPENRRLNTEAFF